One and the same sample provided the 26 T cell receptor beta chains below, sequenced in a study of T cells in Graves' hyperthyroidism and ophthalmopathy. RNA transcripts served as the template for amplifying TCR beta CDR3 regions. HTBI primers were employed in a first-round RT-PCR of the TCR CDR3. One entry per CDR3 protein, called by TCRdb with MiXCR from the multiplex PCR reads. Of fewer than 350,000 distinct CDR3 sequences detected, roughly 13% appear once; the ten largest clones hold 6.5% to 10%. Specimen: blood. Receptor source: a woman in her thirties or forties with Graves' hyperthyroidism.

The chain carries TRBV27 and TRBJ2-3; 10 bases align to TRBD2. Germline V gives CDR1 MNHEY, CDR2 SMNVEV (reference sequence). The V segment lost 4 bases and the J segment 10 bases; nucleotides outside the gene matches: 5. The CDR3 totals 13 residues. CDR3 sequence reads: CASSWSGRAAQYF. The CDR3 DNA reads TGTGCCAGCAGTTGGAGCGGGAGGGCCGCGCAGTATTTT.

This clonotype was detected many times. The rearrangement joins TRBV5-1 to TRBJ2-2, with D tentatively TRBD2 (5 bases). Trimming stripped 0 bases from V and 2 bases from J, with 8 bases between. The CDR3 is 15 residues long. Germline V gene data show CDR1 as SGHRS and CDR2 as YFSETQ. In nucleotides, the CDR3 is TGCGCCAGCAGCTTGGATGGGAGAAACACCGGGGAGCTGTTTTTT. Protein sequence: CASSLDGRNTGELFF. Complete variable domain (other parts from reference TRBV5-1 and TRBJ2-2): KAGVTQTPRYLIKTRGQQVTLSCSPISGHRSVSWYQQTPGQGLQFLFEYFSETQRNKGNFPGRFSGRQFSNSRSEMNVSTLELGDSALYLCASSLDGRNTGELFFGEGSRLTVL.

This clonotype was detected many times. V usage is TRBV2 and J usage is TRBJ2-5; the D is unclear. The CDR3 is made up of 14 amino acids. Trimming stripped 1 base from V and 5 bases from J, with 11 bases between. Germline V gene lookup returns CDR1 SNHLY and CDR2 FYNNEI. The CDR3 region is CASSEGTPPETQYF. In nucleotides, the CDR3 is TGTGCCAGCAGTGAAGGGACCCCGCCTGAGACCCAGTACTTC. Variable domain in full (rest from reference TRBV2 and TRBJ2-5): EPEVTQTPSHQVTQMGQEVILRCVPISNHLYFYWYRQILGQKVEFLVSFYNNEISEKSEIFDDQFSVERPDGSNFTLKIRSTKLEDSAMYFCASSEGTPPETQYFGPGTRLLVL.

The gene calls are TRBV25-1 and TRBJ2-1, with 9 bases aligning to TRBD2. J was trimmed by 5 bases and V by 3 bases; bases with no gene match: 8. The CDR3 spans 16 residues. From germline, CDR1 is MGHDK and CDR2 SYGVNS. In nucleotides, the CDR3 is TGTGCCAGCAGTGAGGCTAGACTAGCGGAAGACAATGAGCAGTTCTTC. Protein product: CASSEARLAEDNEQFF. The variable domain in full, with the rest retrieved from reference TRBV25-1 and TRBJ2-1, is EADIYQTPRYLVIGTGKKITLECSQTMGHDKMYWYQQDPGMELHLIHYSYGVNSTEKGDLSSESTVSRIRTEHFPLTLESARPSHTSQYLCASSEARLAEDNEQFFGPGTRLTVL.

This clonotype was detected ten times or more. The genes are TRBV11-3 and TRBJ2-1; 13 bases agree with TRBD2. Germline-derived CDR1 and CDR2 are SGHNT and YENEEA. J lost 9 bases, V lost 4 bases, and 9 bases had no gene match. The CDR3 extends over 16 amino acids. The CDR3 is CASSSPTSGRAVEQFF. Here the CDR3 DNA reads TGTGCCAGCAGCTCCCCAACTAGCGGGAGGGCGGTTGAGCAGTTCTTC.

This clonotype was seen a few times. The rearrangement joins TRBV9 to TRBJ2-7; D is uncertain. This CDR3 region has 14 residues. CDR1 and CDR2 (germline): SGDLS, YYNGEE. The V end was cut by 4 bases, the J end by 6 bases, with 17 bases between. As DNA, the CDR3 is TGTGCCAGCAGCAACGGGCTTCTTAAAAGCGAGCAGTACTTC. Translating gives CASSNGLLKSEQYF.

There are many counts of this clonotype. This chain uses TRBV5-5 with TRBJ1-5; D unclear. The CDR3 is 14 amino acids. The ends were cut back, 1 base at V and 5 bases at J, with 10 bases in the middle. The V gene's germline CDR1 is SGHKS and CDR2 YYEKEE (reference sequence). As DNA, the CDR3 is TGTGCCAGCAGCTTGTATATGGGGTATCAGCCCCAGCATTTT. As protein: CASSLYMGYQPQHF.

This clonotype was counted many times. The V and J genes are TRBV2 and TRBJ2-1; 7 nucleotides agree with TRBD2. V trimming: 3 bases; J trimming: 2 bases; junction bases outside the gene matches: 7. This CDR3 contains 16 residues. The germline V gene encodes CDR1 SNHLY and CDR2 FYNNEI. CDR3 nucleotide sequence: TGTGCCAGCAGTGACTGGCCTAGCGGTACCTACAATGAGCAGTTCTTC. Its protein is CASSDWPSGTYNEQFF.

This clonotype has ten or more counts. V and J are TRBV20-1 and TRBJ1-5, with a weak D call TRBD1 (5 bases). There are 16 residues in the CDR3. In germline, CDR1 is DFQATT, CDR2 SNEGSKA (reference sequence). Trimming shortened V by 2 bases and J by 4 bases, and 18 bases separated the two germline ends. The CDR3, as DNA: TGCAGTGCTAGATCCCGAGCCGGGACGGGAAATCAGCCCCAGCATTTT. It encodes CSARSRAGTGNQPQHF.

Ten or more counts support this clonotype. The rearrangement links TRBV2 to TRBJ1-5; D may be TRBD1 (6 bases). Trimming removed 7 bases at V and 4 bases at J, with 8 bases between. The CDR3 loop spans 12 amino acids. Germline V gene data show CDR1 as SNHLY and CDR2 as FYNNEI. CDR3: CASNGQNQPQHF. In nucleotides, the CDR3 is TGTGCCAGCAACGGACAGAATCAGCCCCAGCATTTT.

This clonotype was seen ten or more times. This chain uses TRBV7-2 with TRBJ2-3, with TRBD1 matching 9 bases. The CDR3 sequence is 16 residues long. CDR1 and CDR2 from the germline V gene are SGHTA and FQGNSA. V lost 1 base, J lost 7 bases, and 9 bases stayed unmatched. This CDR3 reads CASSLVGGTGMYTQYF. The CDR3 nucleotides read TGTGCCAGCAGCTTAGTTGGCGGGACAGGGATGTATACGCAGTATTTT.

This chain connects TRBV13 to TRBJ2-7, with 7 bases that match TRBD2. The CDR3 spans 16 residues. Per the germline V gene, CDR1 is PRHDT and CDR2 is FYEKMQ (reference sequence). The ends lost 2 bases at V and 1 base at J; junction bases unmatched: 8. The CDR3 DNA follows: TGTGCCAGCAGCTTAAGTGGTAGCGGGCCATCCTACGAGCAGTACTTC. Translated, it gives CASSLSGSGPSYEQYF.

This clonotype was detected ten times or more. The V gene is TRBV3-1, the J gene TRBJ2-7; perhaps TRBD1 as D (6 bases). The CDR3 covers 13 residues. CDR1 is LGHDT and CDR2 is YNNKEL in the germline V gene (reference sequence). Trimming stripped 7 bases from V and 3 bases from J, with 13 bases between. The CDR3 region has the DNA TGTGCCAGCAAGGAGGCAGGGGACTACGAGCAGTACTTC. This gives the protein CASKEAGDYEQYF.

The sample holds many counts of this clonotype. The chain uses TRBV5-6 and TRBJ2-3, with 12 bases that match TRBD1. This CDR3 is built from 18 residues. Germline CDR1 reads SGHDT; CDR2 reads YYEEEE. V shed 3 bases and J 0 bases; nucleotides not matched to a gene: 8. The CDR3 reads CASSSRGTGGVSTDTQYF. In DNA form, the CDR3 reads TGTGCCAGCAGCTCGAGAGGGACAGGGGGCGTTAGCACAGATACGCAGTATTTT.

Ten or more counts support this clonotype. The J gene is TRBJ2-1, the V gene TRBV6-2 or TRBV6-3, with 12 bases lining up with TRBD2. This CDR3 has 14 amino acids. The J segment lost 10 bases and the V segment lost 1 base, leaving 2 bases of the junction unmatched. The germline gives CDR1 MNHEY, CDR2 SVGEGT. CDR3 nucleotide sequence: TGTGCCAGCAGTTACTACCTAGCGGGAGGGGAGCAGTTCTTC. Protein product: CASSYYLAGGEQFF.

This clonotype showed up many times. The chain has TRBV29-1 and TRBJ1-1, with 10 bases lining up with TRBD1. This CDR3 is built from 15 residues. Germline CDR1 reads SQVTM; CDR2 reads ANQGSEA. Trimming cost V 5 bases and J 5 bases; bases outside gene matches: 11. CDR3 loop: CSVQSPDRGATEAFF. As DNA, the CDR3 is TGCAGCGTTCAGTCCCCGGACAGGGGGGCGACTGAAGCTTTCTTT.

This clonotype was counted at least ten times. The rearrangement uses TRBV20-1 and TRBJ1-5; TRBD1 is a possible D gene (5 bases). Germline V gene lookup returns CDR1 DFQATT and CDR2 SNEGSKA (reference sequence). The germline V and J ends were trimmed by 1 base and 5 bases, with 12 bases remaining between them. The CDR3 spans 14 residues. CDR3 bases: TGCAGTGCTAGAGGGGGCGGGGGATATCAGCCCCAGCATTTT. This sequence encodes CSARGGGGYQPQHF.

This clonotype was found many times. The chain is built from TRBV28 and TRBJ2-7; the match to TRBD1 covers 9 bases. V shed 6 bases, J shed 3 bases, and the junction held 3 bases outside the gene matches. CDR3 length: 13 amino acids. Germline V gene lookup returns CDR1 MDHEN and CDR2 SYDVKM. CDR3 DNA sequence: TGTGCCAGCAGCTTGACAGGGGGCTACGAGCAGTACTTC. It yields the protein CASSLTGGYEQYF.

This clonotype was recorded at least ten times. The chain combines TRBV7-6 with TRBJ2-2; unclear D gene. V lost 1 base, J lost 5 bases, and 5 bases lay in between. This CDR3 region has 13 residues. Germline-derived CDR1 and CDR2 are SGHVS and FNYEAQ. CDR3 in amino acids: CASSLVQTGELFF. CDR3 DNA sequence: TGTGCCAGCAGCTTAGTACAGACCGGGGAGCTGTTTTTT.

The chain links TRBV19 to TRBJ1-2; a weak D match, TRBD1 (5 bases). The CDR3 length is 14 residues. Per germline, CDR1 LNHDA and CDR2 SQIVND (reference sequence). The V end was cut by 10 bases, the J end by 1 base, with 16 bases between. The CDR3 DNA reads as TGTGCCACCGGAGCTCGGGGGGGTAACTATGGCTACACCTTC. Amino acids: CATGARGGNYGYTF.

With respect to this clonotype: Relative to the germline gene, one junction end is altered; a read error may explain this. This sequence joins TRBV11-1 and TRBJ2-1; TRBD1 is a possible D gene (5 bases). Germline lookup yields CDR1 SGHAT and CDR2 FQDESV (reference sequence). This CDR3 comprises 14 residues. The CDR3 is CASSLARSVPKGVF. The CDR3 nucleotides read TGTGCCAGCAGCTTAGCTCGATCGGTCCCAAAAGGGGTCTTC. Combining the CDR3 with reference TRBV11-1 and TRBJ2-1 gives the whole variable domain EAEVAQSPRYKITEKSQAVAFWCDPISGHATLYWYRQILGQGPELLVQFQDESVVDDSQLPKDRFSAERLKGVDSTLKIQPAELGDSAMYLCASSLARSVPKGVFGPGTRLTVL.

The V call is TRBV6-5, the J call TRBJ2-4; maybe TRBD2 (5 bases). V lost 0 bases and J lost 3, with 9 bases in between. CDR1 is MNHEY and CDR2 is SVGAGI in the germline V gene. The CDR3 length is 15 residues. CDR3 nucleotides: TGTGCCAGCAGTTACTCCGACTACAACAAAAACATTCAGTACTTC. It yields the protein CASSYSDYNKNIQYF.

This clonotype appeared many times. The CDR3 region has the DNA TGCAGTGCTAGAGATGAGAAGGGGTCCAACTACGAGCAGTACTTC. Its translation: CSARDEKGSNYEQYF. The chain combines TRBV20-1 with TRBJ2-7; TRBD1 is a possible D gene (5 bases). CDR1 is DFQATT and CDR2 is SNEGSKA in the germline V gene (reference sequence). The V and J ends lost 0 bases and 3 bases respectively, with 15 bases between them. This CDR3 is built from 15 residues.

This clonotype was seen repeatedly, ten times or more. This chain uses TRBV13 with TRBJ1-1; D is unclear. Per germline, CDR1 PRHDT and CDR2 FYEKMQ (reference sequence). Trimming took off 5 bases at V and 5 bases at J, with 24 bases between the two ends. The CDR3 runs 17 residues. The CDR3, as DNA: TGTGCCAGCAGCCAAACCCAACCGGTGCGGGTACAAACTGAAGCTTTCTTT. It is translated as CASSQTQPVRVQTEAFF.

This clonotype was seen ten or more times. The rearrangement joins TRBV6-1 to TRBJ1-5; D not resolved. The CDR3 consists of 13 residues. The ends were cut back, 5 bases at V and 5 bases at J, with 10 bases in the middle. Germline V gene lookup returns CDR1 MNHNS and CDR2 SASEGT. CDR3 in DNA: TGTGCCAGCAGTTCCCAAGAACATCAGCCCCAGCATTTT. This encodes CASSSQEHQPQHF.

This clonotype was counted many times. This chain links TRBV29-1 with TRBJ2-1; 12 nucleotides line up with TRBD2. The V and J ends lost 1 base and 2 bases, in that order; junction bases with no gene match: 21. The CDR3 length is 22 residues. Germline lookup yields CDR1 SQVTM and CDR2 ANQGSEA. CDR3 amino acids: CSVEGTGGSLAGGPGTYNEQFF. The CDR3 DNA is TGCAGCGTTGAAGGGACAGGGGGATCGCTAGCGGGAGGGCCGGGCACCTACAATGAGCAGTTCTTC.